Below are 5 T cell receptor beta chains sequenced from a single sample in a study of tumor-infiltrating lymphocytes in localized non-small cell lung cancer. Sequencing used immunoSEQ multiplex PCR; TCRdb keeps in-frame clones, though not all of them. This repertoire shows 10,000 to 15,000 clones, 68% found once; its top ten account for about 9.8%. The sequenced material came from lung tumor tissue. Receptor source: a human donor with non-small cell lung cancer.

J is TRBJ1-6 and V is TRBV7-9, with D unclear. This CDR3 spans 17 amino acids. The V gene lost 2 bases and the J gene lost 3 bases, with 14 bases spanning the gap. Germline V CDR1 and CDR2: SEHNR, FQNEAQ (reference sequence). The CDR3 loop reads CASSLNVAGVYNSPLHF. In DNA form, the CDR3 reads TGTGCCAGCAGCTTAAACGTGGCAGGTGTCTATAATTCACCCCTCCACTTT.

The CDR3 DNA reads TGTGCCAGCAGCGAGCGACAGGGGGCGAACACTGAAGCTTTCTTT. Amino acids: CASSERQGANTEAFF. The V and J genes are TRBV2 and TRBJ1-1; 10 positions agree with TRBD1. This CDR3 has 15 amino acids. The V segment lost 6 bases and the J segment 1 base; nucleotides outside the gene matches: 5. Germline V gene data show CDR1 as SNHLY and CDR2 as FYNNEI.

V and J are TRBV7-8 and TRBJ2-2; no clear D gene. The CDR3 runs 16 residues. Trimming removed 5 bases from V and 4 bases from J, with 17 bases in between. CDR1 is SGHVS and CDR2 is FQNEAQ in the germline V gene. CDR3 sequence: CASSLYITEITGELFF. CDR3 DNA sequence: TGTGCCAGCAGCCTATATATTACAGAGATCACCGGGGAGCTGTTTTTT.

The chain uses TRBV5-1 and TRBJ1-5; possibly TRBD1 for D (6 bases). Trimming took off 0 bases at V and 1 base at J, with 8 bases between the two ends. CDR1 is SGHRS and CDR2 is YFSETQ in the germline V gene. The CDR3 extends over 15 amino acids. The CDR3 DNA sequence: TGCGCCAGCAGCTTGGGGGACAACAGCAATCAGCCCCAGCATTTT. Translating it yields CASSLGDNSNQPQHF. The variable domain in full, completed from reference TRBV5-1 and TRBJ1-5, reads KAGVTQTPRYLIKTRGQQVTLSCSPISGHRSVSWYQQTPGQGLQFLFEYFSETQRNKGNFPGRFSGRQFSNSRSEMNVSTLELGDSALYLCASSLGDNSNQPQHFGDGTRLSIL.

This chain links TRBV5-4 with TRBJ2-5; TRBD2 matches 8 bases. V shed 2 bases and J 4 bases; nucleotides not matched to a gene: 7. This CDR3 region has 15 residues. Looked up from germline, CDR1 is SGHNT and CDR2 is YYREEE (reference sequence). The CDR3 protein is CASSLDSGGPETQYF. The CDR3 nucleotides read TGTGCCAGCAGCTTAGATTCGGGAGGGCCAGAGACCCAGTACTTC.